The entry below describes one T cell receptor beta chain. These data come from a study of blood T cell repertoires in COVID-19. The CDR3 is 15 amino acids. CDR1 and CDR2 (germline): MNHEY, SMNVEV (reference sequence). The V gene lost 6 bases and the J gene lost 6 bases, with 18 bases spanning the gap. Original methodology: Researchers report that nucleated cell counts were estimated from reference gene primer amplification. The assay was immunoSEQ multiplex PCR, and TCRdb's table has in-frame clones only and misses some. V, J and clone size are taken as reported in that table, and D and trimming were inferred from the DNA itself. The data hold more than 85,000 clones, with approximately 80% observed a single time.

The TCR comes from a man in his fifties or sixties with active or convalescent COVID-19. The sample comprised peripheral blood. The J gene is TRBJ2-1, the V gene TRBV27; TRBD2 is a possible D gene (6 bases). The CDR3: CASRPLARGTNEQFF. The CDR3 bases are TGTGCCAGCAGGCCTCTAGCGCGGGGAACCAATGAGCAGTTCTTC.